This TCR beta chain was recovered during a study of vaccination effects on CD4 cells after COVID-19 (dated by TCRdb to the early 2020s). In terms of the full investigation: Each participant got two doses of an mRNA SARS-CoV-2 vaccine, either BNT162b2 or mRNA-1273. Pre-vaccine samples were drawn from a couple of convalescent patients 16 days and one week before the first dose, at 142 and 148 days after COVID-19 diagnosis. The study compared SARS-CoV-2 spike-specific CD4+ TCR repertoires before and after mRNA vaccination in COVID-19 convalescent patients and infection-naive vaccine recipients. A total of 10 COVID-19 convalescent patients and a few SARS-CoV-2-naive healthy vaccine recipients were included in the full study. In the study, cultures from other donors were sequenced using the Oncomine TCR Beta short-read assay on an Illumina iSeq 100. Paper-wide results and their limitations: Among convalescent patients, the spike-reactive repertoire after vaccination was made up mainly of new vaccine-induced clones that were largely distinct from the clones induced by infection. Only a small number of convalescent patients were included, and no early post-infection timepoints were available, which limited the study. Clones induced by infection and clones induced by vaccination both contracted markedly at late timepoints after vaccination, which fits with T cell responses waning over time.

To identify antigen-specific CD4+ T cell clonotypes by their expansion, the ViraFEST assay first stimulated PBMC with viral peptide pools and then applied TCR sequencing. After about 10 days of culture, CD4+ T cells were isolated with the EasySep CD4+ T cell isolation kit. Convalescent patients had PCR-confirmed SARS-CoV-2 infection between March and December 2020, before Alpha, Beta and Delta variants emerged in the United States. A few million PBMC per well were cultured with approximately 10 ug/ml peptides in IMDM containing around 4.6% human AB serum, about 9.6 IU/ml IL-2 and gentamicin. Half of the culture medium was replaced with fresh IL-2-containing medium on days 3 and 7. Each peptide stimulation condition was cultured in triplicate wells unless otherwise noted. Using Ficoll-Paque Plus gradient centrifugation, PBMC were separated from whole blood and then either used fresh or cryopreserved at -140C. Genomic DNA was extracted from cultured CD4+ T cells with the QIAamp micro DNA kit.

The germline V gene (reference sequence) sets CDR1 to SGHAT and CDR2 to FQDESV. V is pared back by 5 bases and J by 0 bases, with 8 bases lying between the germline termini. Reading from cysteine to phenylalanine, the CDR3 counts 13 amino acids. Here the CDR3 DNA is all that survives: 39 bases in frame from base 1. The library was produced with the immunoSEQ multiplex PCR assay. DNA from the cultured, isolated CD4+ T cells was subjected to TCR beta CDR3 sequencing. The original methods were these. The analysis removed non-productive TCR sequences, trimmed reads to the CDR3 region, and retained only CDR3s that were 7 or more amino acids long. The MANAFEST web app was used to identify antigen-specific clonotypes by comparing expansion in peptide wells with expansion in reference cultures. For clones to be considered positive, expansion at FDR<0.05 versus reference and all other wells, an odds ratio above 5, and a frequency above 0.1% in two replicate wells were required. Clonotypes significantly expanded in SARS-CoV-2 spike wells and in at least one common cold coronavirus spike condition were defined as cross-reactive. Using the stringdist R package, CDR3 similarity was measured by Levenshtein distance, and unrooted trees were constructed with ape in R 3.6.1. The table was pulled from immuneACCESS by TCRdb, which kept in-frame rearrangements only. Such tables lose some clones; where checked, under half of the loss comes from unresolved V genes, and the rest has no known cause. That table furnishes V, J and clone size, whereas the DNA furnished D and trimming. This sample is represented by about 45,000 clones; around 74% of them were singletons. The top ten clonotypes cover less than 30% of the sample.

As regards this clone: No antigen is known for it. Base qualities are not at hand, and no much larger clone is one base apart.

This TCR derives from a human donor who had a prior SARS-CoV-2 infection. Sequencing was performed on CD4+ T cells from PBMCs cultured with a peptide pool, taken before COVID-19 vaccination. In this chain, TRBV11-1 is recombined with TRBJ2-7; TRBD1 is a possible D gene, resting on 5 matching bases. The nucleotides read TGTGCCAGCAGCCCCGACAGCTCCTACGAGCAGTACTTC. It is translated as CASSPDSSYEQYF. This CDR3, with the reference TRBV11-1 and TRBJ2-7 proteins standing in past its ends, gives the full variable domain EAEVAQSPRYKITEKSQAVAFWCDPISGHATLYWYRQILGQGPELLVQFQDESVVDDSQLPKDRFSAERLKGVDSTLKIQPAELGDSAMYLCASSPDSSYEQYFGPGTRLTVT.